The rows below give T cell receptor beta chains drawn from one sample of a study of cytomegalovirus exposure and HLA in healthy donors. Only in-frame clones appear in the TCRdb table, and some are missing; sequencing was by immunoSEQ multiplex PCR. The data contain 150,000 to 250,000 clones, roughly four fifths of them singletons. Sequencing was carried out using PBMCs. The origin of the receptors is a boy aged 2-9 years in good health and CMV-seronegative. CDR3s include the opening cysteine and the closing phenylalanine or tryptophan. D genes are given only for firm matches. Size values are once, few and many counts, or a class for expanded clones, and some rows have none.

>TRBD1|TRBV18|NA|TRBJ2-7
TGTGCCAGCTCACCTGGGACAGGCCTCTCCTACGAGCAGTACTTC
CASSPGTGLSYEQYF
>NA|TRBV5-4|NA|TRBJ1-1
TGTGCCAGCAGCAGCCGGGTACCAAACACTGAAGCTTTCTTT
CASSSRVPNTEAFF
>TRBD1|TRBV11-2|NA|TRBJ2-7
TGTGCCAGCAGCTTAGCAGGGGGACCCTACGAGCAGTACTTC
CASSLAGGPYEQYF
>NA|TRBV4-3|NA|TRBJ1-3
TGCGCCAGCAGCCAAGATCCCCCGACCGGGGGAGGAAACACCATATATTTT
CASSQDPPTGGGNTIYF
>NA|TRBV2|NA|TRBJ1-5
TGTGCCAGCAGTGGACAGTACAATCAGCCCCAGCATTTT
CASSGQYNQPQHF
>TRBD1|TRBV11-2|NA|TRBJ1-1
TGTGCCAGCAGCCGGGACCCGGGACAGGCCGACACTGAAGCTTTCTTT
CASSRDPGQADTEAFF
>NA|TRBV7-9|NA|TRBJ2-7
TGTGCCAGCAGCTTATCAGGGGTGGGCGAGCAGTACTTC
CASSLSGVGEQYF
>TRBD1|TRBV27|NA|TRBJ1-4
TGTGCCAGCAGTGGATACGACAGGGAAGGGGAAAAACTGTTTTTT
CASSGYDREGEKLFF
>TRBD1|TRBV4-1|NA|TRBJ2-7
TGCGCCAGCAGCCTCTTATGGGGGACAGGGGCCCCCTACGAGCAGTACTTC
CASSLLWGTGAPYEQYF
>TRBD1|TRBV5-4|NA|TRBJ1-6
TGTGCCAGCAGCTTGGCGACAGGGCTCACTTCACCCCTCCACTTT
CASSLATGLTSPLHF
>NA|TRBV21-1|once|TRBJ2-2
TGTGCCAGCAGCAAAGTGCAGCTGACTAGCGGTGCGAACACCGGGGAGCTGTTTTTT
CASSKVQLTSGANTGELFF
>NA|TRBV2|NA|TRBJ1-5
TGTGCCAGCAGTAATGGGGGGGTTCAGCCCCAGCATTTT
CASSNGGVQPQHF
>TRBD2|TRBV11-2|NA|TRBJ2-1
TGTGCCAGCAGCCCGATAGCGGGGTCCTACAATGAGCAGTTCTTC
CASSPIAGSYNEQFF
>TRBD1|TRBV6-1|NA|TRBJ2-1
TGTGCCAGCAGTGAAGACAGGGGTGGGAACAATGAGCAGTTCTTC
CASSEDRGGNNEQFF
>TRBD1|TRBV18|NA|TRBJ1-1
TGTGCCAGCTCACCTAGGACAGGGATGAGGGCAACTGAAGCTTTCTTT
CASSPRTGMRATEAFF
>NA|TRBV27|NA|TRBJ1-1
TGTGCCAGCAGTACTCGGCTCCGGGGGTCCTCTGAAGCTTTCTTT
CASSTRLRGSSEAFF
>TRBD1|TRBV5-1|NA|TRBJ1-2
TGCGCCAGCAGCCCAGGACAGGGGGCAAGGGGCTACACCTTC
CASSPGQGARGYTF
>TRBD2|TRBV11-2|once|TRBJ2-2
TGTGCCAGCAGCTTTAGCGGGTATGGGACTAGCGGAAACACCGGGGAGCTGTTTTTT
CASSFSGYGTSGNTGELFF
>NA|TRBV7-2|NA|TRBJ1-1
TGTGCCAGCAGGCTGACTGGCATGAACACTGAAGCTTTCTTT
CASRLTGMNTEAFF
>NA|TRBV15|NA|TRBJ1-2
TGTGCCACCAGCGGAAGTACGGGAGCAGGGTGGTATGGCTACACCTTC
CATSGSTGAGWYGYTF
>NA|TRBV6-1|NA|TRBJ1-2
TGTGCCAGCAAGGCGGAACTCTATGGCTACACCTTC
CASKAELYGYTF
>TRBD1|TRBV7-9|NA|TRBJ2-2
TGTGCCAGCAGCTTAGTCCGGTTCGGGACAGCGAACACCGGGGAGCTGTTTTTT
CASSLVRFGTANTGELFF
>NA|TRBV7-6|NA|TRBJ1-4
TGTGCCAGCAGCCGGGGCGGGGTCGAAAAACTGTTTTTT
CASSRGGVEKLFF
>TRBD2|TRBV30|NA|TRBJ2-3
TGTGCCTGGAGTCATTCTCTAGCGGGGGGGCTCACAGATACGCAGTATTTT
CAWSHSLAGGLTDTQYF
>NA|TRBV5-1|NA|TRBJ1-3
TGCGCCAGCAGCGACTCAACTGGAAACACCATATATTTT
CASSDSTGNTIYF
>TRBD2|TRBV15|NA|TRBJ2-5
TGTGCCACCAGCAGAGAGGCTAGCGGGGGGGGGCAAGAGACCCAGTACTTC
CATSREASGGGQETQYF
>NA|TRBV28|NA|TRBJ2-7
TGTGCCACTTCGCGGTCCTACGAGCAGTACTTC
CATSRSYEQYF